This entry features one T cell receptor beta chain sequence. Antigen unknown. This sample was included in a study of T cell responses to AZD1222 COVID-19 vaccine. The method was immunoSEQ multiplex PCR; TCRdb's version includes in-frame clones alone and lacks a portion of them. The table shows around 29,000 clones, with over 90% occurring only once. From germline, CDR1 is WSHSY and CDR2 SAAADI. Trimming cost V 0 bases and J 8 bases, with 7 bases left between them. This CDR3 is built from 13 residues. Regarding the study as a whole: Repertoires were obtained only post-peak T cell response. Reports indicate that nearly half of spike-specific TCRs are directed at unmutated variant regions.

V and J are TRBV10-2 and TRBJ1-4; D ambiguous. This TCR was recovered from an adult in good health. The starting material was peripheral blood, obtained on day 0 of AZD1222 vaccination. DNA for the CDR3: TGCGCCAGCAGTGAGTCGACTTGGGAAAAACTGTTTTTT. Its protein is CASSESTWEKLFF.